Listed below are T cell receptor beta chains from one sample, sequenced in a study of blood T cell repertoires in COVID-19. Clones were sequenced by immunoSEQ multiplex PCR, and TCRdb holds only the in-frame ones, with some missing. Among some 210,000 clones listed, more than 75% were seen once. The specimen was peripheral blood. These receptor sequences come from a woman aged 40 to 50 with acute or convalescent COVID-19. The conserved cysteine and the conserved F or W are not part of the CDR3 here.

j_call: TRBJ2-2
v_call: TRBV4-2
cdr3_length: 13
cdr3_aa: ASSQDRLYTGELF

j_call: TRBJ1-6
v_call: TRBV5-1
cdr3_length: 13
cdr3_aa: ASSLVGQGYSPLH

j_call: TRBJ2-2
v_call: TRBV11-3
cdr3_length: 14
cdr3_aa: ASSLVPAGYTGELF

j_call: TRBJ2-7
v_call: TRBV5-6
cdr3_length: 11
cdr3_aa: ASSAQRAYEQY

j_call: TRBJ1-1
v_call: TRBV7-9
cdr3_length: 13
cdr3_aa: ASSSWTGGNTEAF

j_call: TRBJ1-2
v_call: TRBV6-6
cdr3_length: 13
cdr3_aa: ASSRFGQLNYGYT

j_call: TRBJ2-5
v_call: TRBV6-5
cdr3_length: 11
cdr3_aa: ASSRDSQETQY

j_call: TRBJ2-3
v_call: TRBV7-9
cdr3_length: 15
cdr3_aa: ASSFNSGFDPTDTQY

j_call: TRBJ2-7
v_call: TRBV9
cdr3_length: 12
cdr3_aa: ASSVGITGYEQY

j_call: TRBJ1-3
v_call: TRBV29-1
cdr3_length: 13
cdr3_aa: SDRQGERAGNTIY

j_call: TRBJ2-1
v_call: TRBV24-1
cdr3_length: 13
cdr3_aa: ATSAPGGRHNEQF

j_call: TRBJ2-3
v_call: TRBV5-1
cdr3_length: 11
cdr3_aa: ASSLAGVDTQY

j_call: TRBJ1-1
v_call: TRBV30
cdr3_length: 10
cdr3_aa: AWSPGNTEAF

j_call: TRBJ1-2
v_call: TRBV19
cdr3_length: 11
cdr3_aa: ASTRTGRPGYT

j_call: TRBJ2-7
v_call: TRBV5-1
cdr3_length: 13
cdr3_aa: ASSLELAGGYEQY

j_call: TRBJ1-2
v_call: TRBV24-1
cdr3_length: 10
cdr3_aa: ATSDSGLDYT

j_call: TRBJ2-7
v_call: TRBV10-2
cdr3_length: 10
cdr3_aa: ATGTGAREQY

j_call: TRBJ1-5
v_call: TRBV10-1
cdr3_length: 14
cdr3_aa: ASKNTTGWENQPQH

j_call: TRBJ2-1
v_call: TRBV2
cdr3_length: 13
cdr3_aa: ASMVDTSSYNEQF

j_call: TRBJ1-4
v_call: TRBV5-6
cdr3_length: 14
cdr3_aa: ASSLVGARGNEKLF

j_call: TRBJ2-3
v_call: TRBV4-3
cdr3_length: 12
cdr3_aa: ASSPRALADTQY

j_call: TRBJ2-7
v_call: TRBV6-5
cdr3_length: 13
cdr3_aa: ASSYSGQGSYEQY

j_call: TRBJ1-1
v_call: TRBV6-5
cdr3_length: 10
cdr3_aa: ASSPGNTEAF

j_call: TRBJ1-5
v_call: TRBV24-1
cdr3_length: 14
cdr3_aa: ATSDTTGIGDQPQH

j_call: TRBJ1-2
v_call: TRBV27
cdr3_length: 15
cdr3_aa: ASSSLRTGKPNYGYT

j_call: TRBJ2-7
v_call: TRBV27
cdr3_length: 10
cdr3_aa: ASSSTGSEQY

j_call: TRBJ2-3
v_call: TRBV7-2
cdr3_length: 14
cdr3_aa: ASSFLSGGRTDTQY

j_call: TRBJ1-3
v_call: TRBV7-9
cdr3_length: 13
cdr3_aa: ASSPDRVQGNTIY

j_call: TRBJ2-1
v_call: TRBV27
cdr3_length: 16
cdr3_aa: ASSRPPGLAGEANEQF